This TCR beta chain is drawn from a study of T cell repertoires in cytomegalovirus infection. For the study at large: CMV infection and matching HLA type were both indicated by public TCR beta signatures. Study-wide findings and caveats: Ex vivo, HLA-C-restricted CMV-specific TCR beta clonotypes prevailed over the rest of the response. Individuals carrying CMV plus the relevant HLA were identified by cumulative frequency of public TCR beta families.

TCRdb recomputed calls from the reads with MiXCR, one row per CDR3 protein. The data contain roughly 250,000 distinct CDR3 sequences, about 23% of them singletons. Germline V CDR1 and CDR2: SGHVS, FQNEAQ. The length of the CDR3 is 18 residues. Trimming took 5 bases from V and 0 from J; bases not matched to a gene: 13. This clonotype came up many times. Its antigen is unknown. Sequenced: CD8+ T cells from PBMCs. The rearrangement joins TRBV7-8 to TRBJ2-4, with 7 bases lining up with TRBD1. This sequence was found in a human donor in good health (CMV status not recorded). Some clones in this sample may be carry-over from other donors' samples. The CDR3 DNA sequence: TGTGCCAGCAGCGTGCGACAGGGAACTACCCTAGCCAAAAACATTCAGTACTTC. It is translated as CASSVRQGTTLAKNIQYF.